Each of the 9 T cell receptor beta chains below was sequenced from the same sample in a study of cytomegalovirus exposure and HLA in healthy donors. The PCR made use of 60 Vbeta and 13 Jbeta primers. This table comes from immunoSEQ multiplex PCR, and its TCRdb copy is limited to in-frame clones, with some not included. Of roughly 200,000 clones listed, approximately 79% are singletons. The sample taken for sequencing was PBMCs. The receptors come from a woman aged 25 to 45 in good health and CMV-seropositive.

The chain carries TRBV5-1 and TRBJ2-7; TRBD2 agrees at 15 bases. With 4 bases clipped from V and 3 bases from J, the junction kept 11 bases outside the gene matches. Germline V lookup: CDR1 SGHRS, CDR2 YFSETQ. This CDR3 has 18 residues. The DNA for the CDR3 is TGCGCCAGCAGCCCGTTTGGGACTAGCGGGGGGACCGACTACGAGCAGTACTTC. It codes for CASSPFGTSGGTDYEQYF.

The rearrangement uses TRBV2 and TRBJ2-1; a possible D gene is TRBD1 (5 bases). The CDR3 length is 13 residues. Looked up from germline, CDR1 is SNHLY and CDR2 is FYNNEI. The V gene lost 6 bases and the J gene lost 5 bases, with 11 bases spanning the gap. The CDR3 DNA reads TGTGCCAGCAGAGCCACAGGAGACAATGAGCAGTTCTTC. Encoded protein: CASRATGDNEQFF.

This clone was detected a few times. The chain joins TRBV4-2 to TRBJ2-7, with D maybe TRBD2 (6 bases). This CDR3 is built from 14 residues. V was shortened by 5 bases and J by 2 bases, with 13 bases between the two germline ends. Germline V gene lookup returns CDR1 LGHNA and CDR2 YNFKEQ. In nucleotides, the CDR3 is TGTGCCAGCAGCTCCTATAGCGGTGCCTACGAGCAGTACTTC. This encodes CASSSYSGAYEQYF.

This clone was found a few times. J is TRBJ1-4 and V is TRBV6-1, with D possibly TRBD1 on 6 matching bases. In germline, CDR1 is MNHNS, CDR2 SASEGT. This CDR3 spans 15 amino acids. V dropped 8 bases and J dropped 4 bases, with 17 bases sitting between them. CDR3 DNA sequence: TGTGCCAGCGGGGTGGGGGGGCAGGGTAATGAAAAACTGTTTTTT. It translates to CASGVGGQGNEKLFF.

The V and J genes are TRBV5-6 and TRBJ2-7, with D perhaps TRBD1 (6 bases). Deletions cut 0 bases from V and 0 bases from J, with 13 bases between. The CDR3 contains 16 residues. CDR1 is SGHDT, CDR2 YYEEEE, per germline. The CDR3 region has the DNA TGTGCCAGCAGCTTGGCCGAAGGGGGATCCTCCTACGAGCAGTACTTC. It is translated as CASSLAEGGSSYEQYF. Full variable domain (missing parts from reference TRBV5-6 and TRBJ2-7): DAGVTQSPTHLIKTRGQQVTLRCSPKSGHDTVSWYQQALGQGPQFIFQYYEEEERQRGNFPDRFSGHQFPNYSSELNVNALLLGDSALYLCASSLAEGGSSYEQYFGPGTRLTVT.

The rearrangement joins TRBV7-9 to TRBJ1-1; 7 bases match TRBD1. Germline V CDR1 and CDR2: SEHNR, FQNEAQ (reference sequence). This CDR3 has 15 amino acids. With 4 bases clipped from V and 1 base from J, the junction kept 6 bases outside the gene matches. The CDR3 spells CASSSKGQQNTEAFF. As DNA, the CDR3 is TGTGCCAGCAGCTCCAAGGGACAGCAGAACACTGAAGCTTTCTTT.

The CDR3 sequence is CASRYRGPLRDEQYF. DNA for the CDR3: TGTGCCAGCAGATACAGGGGGCCGTTACGAGACGAGCAGTACTTC. The chain joins TRBV6-1 to TRBJ2-7; TRBD1 matches at 9 bases. This CDR3 is built from 15 residues. V lost 6 bases, J lost 5 bases, and 11 bases stayed unmatched. The germline gives CDR1 MNHNS, CDR2 SASEGT.

The chain links TRBV25-1 to TRBJ2-7; D not certain. Trimming cost V 4 bases and J 9 bases, with 13 bases left between them. The CDR3 spans 12 residues. Germline V gene lookup returns CDR1 MGHDK and CDR2 SYGVNS. DNA of the CDR3: TGTGCCAGCAGTGGCGGAACTCCGTGGCAGTACTTC. It is translated as CASSGGTPWQYF.

The chain has TRBV9 and TRBJ2-6, with a weak D call TRBD1 (6 bases). CDR1 SGDLS and CDR2 YYNGEE come from the germline V gene. The CDR3 sequence is 16 residues long. Trimming removed 0 bases from V and 4 bases from J, with 11 bases in between. In DNA form, the CDR3 reads TGTGCCAGCAGCGTAGCGACAGGAGCCGGGGCCAACGTCCTGACTTTC. It specifies CASSVATGAGANVLTF.